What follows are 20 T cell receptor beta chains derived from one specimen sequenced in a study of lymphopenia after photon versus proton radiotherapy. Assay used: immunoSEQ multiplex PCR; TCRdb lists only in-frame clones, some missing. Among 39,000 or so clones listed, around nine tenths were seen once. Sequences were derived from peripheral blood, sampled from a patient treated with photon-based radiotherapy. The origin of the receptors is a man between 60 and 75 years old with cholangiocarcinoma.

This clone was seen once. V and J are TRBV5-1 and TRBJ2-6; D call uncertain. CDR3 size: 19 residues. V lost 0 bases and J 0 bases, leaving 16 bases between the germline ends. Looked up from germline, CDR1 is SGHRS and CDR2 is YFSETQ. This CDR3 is CASSLGFVRISSGANVLTF. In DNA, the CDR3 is TGCGCCAGCAGCTTGGGTTTTGTCAGGATCTCCTCTGGGGCCAACGTCCTGACTTTC. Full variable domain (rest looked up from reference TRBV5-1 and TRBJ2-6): KAGVTQTPRYLIKTRGQQVTLSCSPISGHRSVSWYQQTPGQGLQFLFEYFSETQRNKGNFPGRFSGRQFSNSRSEMNVSTLELGDSALYLCASSLGFVRISSGANVLTFGAGSRLTVL.

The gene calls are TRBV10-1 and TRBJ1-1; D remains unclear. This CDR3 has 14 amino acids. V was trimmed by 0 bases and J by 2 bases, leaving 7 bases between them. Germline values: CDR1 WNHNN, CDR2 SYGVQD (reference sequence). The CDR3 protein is CASSESNGNTEAFF. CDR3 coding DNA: TGCGCCAGCAGTGAGTCGAATGGAAACACTGAAGCTTTCTTT.

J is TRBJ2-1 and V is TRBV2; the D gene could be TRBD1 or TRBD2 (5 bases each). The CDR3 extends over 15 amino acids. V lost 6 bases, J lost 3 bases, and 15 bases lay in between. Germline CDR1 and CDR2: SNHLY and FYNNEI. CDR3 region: CASSLRDPYYNEQFF. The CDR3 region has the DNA TGTGCCAGCAGCCTCCGGGACCCATACTACAATGAGCAGTTCTTC.

CDR3 sequence reads: CASSGQTYEQYF. CDR3 DNA: TGTGCCAGCTCAGGACAGACCTACGAGCAGTACTTC. V and J are TRBV18 and TRBJ2-7, with D possibly TRBD1 on 6 matching bases. Germline loops: CDR1 KGHSH, CDR2 LQKENI. CDR3 length: 12 amino acids. Trimming removed 5 bases from V and 2 bases from J, with 7 bases in between.

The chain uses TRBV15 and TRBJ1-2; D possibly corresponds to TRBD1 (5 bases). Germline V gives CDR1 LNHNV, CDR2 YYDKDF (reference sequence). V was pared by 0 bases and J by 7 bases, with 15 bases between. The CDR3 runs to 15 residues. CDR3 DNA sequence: TGTGCCACCAGCAGAGATCTCCAGGGCTACGGTGGCTACACCTTC. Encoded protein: CATSRDLQGYGGYTF. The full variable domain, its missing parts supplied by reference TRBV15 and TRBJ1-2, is DAMVIQNPRYQVTQFGKPVTLSCSQTLNHNVMYWYQQKSSQAPKLLFHYYDKDFNNEADTPDNFQSRRPNTSFCFLDIRSPGLGDTAMYLCATSRDLQGYGGYTFGSGTRLTVV.

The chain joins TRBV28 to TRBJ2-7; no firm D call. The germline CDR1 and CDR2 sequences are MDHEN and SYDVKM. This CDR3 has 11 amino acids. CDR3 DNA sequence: TGTGTCACCCGGAGCTCCTACGAGCAGTACTTC. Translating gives CVTRSSYEQYF. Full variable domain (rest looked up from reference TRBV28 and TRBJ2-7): DVKVTQSSRYLVKRTGEKVFLECVQDMDHENMFWYRQDPGLGLRLIYFSYDVKMKEKGDIPEGYSVSREKKERFSLILESASTNQTSMYLCVTRSSYEQYFGPGTRLTVT.

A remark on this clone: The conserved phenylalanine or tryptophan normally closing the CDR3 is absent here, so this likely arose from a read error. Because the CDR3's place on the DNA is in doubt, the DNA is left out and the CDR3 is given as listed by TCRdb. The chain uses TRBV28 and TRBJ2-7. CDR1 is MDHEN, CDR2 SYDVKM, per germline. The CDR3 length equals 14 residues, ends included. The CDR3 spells CASSTLSSPGPPLD.

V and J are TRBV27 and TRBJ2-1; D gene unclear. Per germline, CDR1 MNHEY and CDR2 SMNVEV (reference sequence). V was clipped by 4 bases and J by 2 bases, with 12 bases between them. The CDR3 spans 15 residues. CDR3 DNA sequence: TGTGCCAGCAGTTCCCTAGGGCCGGCCTACAATGAGCAGTTCTTC. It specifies CASSSLGPAYNEQFF.

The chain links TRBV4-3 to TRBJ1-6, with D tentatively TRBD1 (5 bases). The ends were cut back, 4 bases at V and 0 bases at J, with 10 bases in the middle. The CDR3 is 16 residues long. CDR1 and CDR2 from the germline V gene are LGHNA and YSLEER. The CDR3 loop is CASSPGGGSYNSPLHF. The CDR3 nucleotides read TGCGCCAGCAGCCCGGGGGGAGGCTCCTATAATTCACCCCTCCACTTT.

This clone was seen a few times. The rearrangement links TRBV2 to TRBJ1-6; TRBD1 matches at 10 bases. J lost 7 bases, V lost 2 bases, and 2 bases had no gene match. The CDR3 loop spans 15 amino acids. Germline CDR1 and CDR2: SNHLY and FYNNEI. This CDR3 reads CASSELGQGNSPLHF. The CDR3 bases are TGTGCCAGCAGTGAATTGGGACAGGGGAATTCACCCCTCCACTTT.

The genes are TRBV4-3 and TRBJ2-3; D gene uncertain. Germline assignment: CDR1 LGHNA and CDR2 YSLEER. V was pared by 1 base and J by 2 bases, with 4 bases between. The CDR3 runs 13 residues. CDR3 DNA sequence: TGCGCCAGCAGCCAAGGGGCCACAGATACGCAGTATTTT. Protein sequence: CASSQGATDTQYF.

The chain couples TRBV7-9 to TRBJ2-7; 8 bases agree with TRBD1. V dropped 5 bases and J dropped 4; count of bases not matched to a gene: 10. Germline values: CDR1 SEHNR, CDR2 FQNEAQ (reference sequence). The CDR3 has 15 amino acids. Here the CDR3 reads CASSILTGAGYEQYF. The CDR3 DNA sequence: TGTGCCAGCAGCATTCTGACAGGGGCAGGGTACGAGCAGTACTTC.

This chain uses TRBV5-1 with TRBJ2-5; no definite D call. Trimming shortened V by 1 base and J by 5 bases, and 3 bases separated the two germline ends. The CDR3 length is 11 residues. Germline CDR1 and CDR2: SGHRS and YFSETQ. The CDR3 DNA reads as TGCGCCAGCAGCTTGTCCGAGACCCAGTACTTC. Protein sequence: CASSLSETQYF.

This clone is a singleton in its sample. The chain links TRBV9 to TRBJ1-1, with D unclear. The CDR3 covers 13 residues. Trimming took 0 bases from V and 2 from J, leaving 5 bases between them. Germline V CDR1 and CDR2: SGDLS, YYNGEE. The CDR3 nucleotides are TGTGCCAGCAGCGTAGAAGGTAACACTGAAGCTTTCTTT. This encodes CASSVEGNTEAFF.

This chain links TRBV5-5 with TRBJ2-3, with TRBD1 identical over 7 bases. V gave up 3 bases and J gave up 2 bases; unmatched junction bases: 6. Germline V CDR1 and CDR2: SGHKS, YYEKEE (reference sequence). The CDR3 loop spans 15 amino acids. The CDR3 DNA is TGTGCCAGCAGCTACCAGACAGGGCTCACAGATACGCAGTATTTT. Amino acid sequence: CASSYQTGLTDTQYF.

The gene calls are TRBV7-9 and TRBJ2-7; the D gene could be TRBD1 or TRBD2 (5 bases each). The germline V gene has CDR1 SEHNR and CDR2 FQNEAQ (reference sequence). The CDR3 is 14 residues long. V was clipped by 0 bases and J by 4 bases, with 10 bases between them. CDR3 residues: CASSLAGAGYEQYF. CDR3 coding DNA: TGTGCCAGCAGCTTAGCCGGGGCCGGATACGAGCAGTACTTC.

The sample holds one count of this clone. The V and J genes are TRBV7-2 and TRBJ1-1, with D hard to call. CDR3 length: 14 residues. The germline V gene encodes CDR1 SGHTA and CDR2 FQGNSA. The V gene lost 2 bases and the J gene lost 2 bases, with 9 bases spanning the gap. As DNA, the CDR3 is TGTGCCAGCAGCTTAACCCGGATTAACACTGAAGCTTTCTTT. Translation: CASSLTRINTEAFF.

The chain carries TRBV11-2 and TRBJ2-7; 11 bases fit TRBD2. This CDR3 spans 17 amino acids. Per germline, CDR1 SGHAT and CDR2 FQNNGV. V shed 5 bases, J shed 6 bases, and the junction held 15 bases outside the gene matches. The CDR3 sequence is CASSQDLTSGIPGEQYF. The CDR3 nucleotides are TGTGCCAGCAGCCAAGATTTGACTAGCGGGATCCCCGGCGAGCAGTACTTC.

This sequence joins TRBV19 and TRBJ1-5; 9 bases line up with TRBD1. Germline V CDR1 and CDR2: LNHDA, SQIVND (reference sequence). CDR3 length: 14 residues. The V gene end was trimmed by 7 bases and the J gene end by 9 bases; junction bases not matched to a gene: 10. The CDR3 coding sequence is TGTGCCAGTACCGTGGGACAGGGTACTCGGCCCCAGCATTTT. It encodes CASTVGQGTRPQHF. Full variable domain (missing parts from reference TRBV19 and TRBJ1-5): DGGITQSPKYLFRKEGQNVTLSCEQNLNHDAMYWYRQDPGQGLRLIYYSQIVNDFQKGDIAEGYSVSREKKESFPLTVTSAQKNPTAFYLCASTVGQGTRPQHFGDGTRLSIL.

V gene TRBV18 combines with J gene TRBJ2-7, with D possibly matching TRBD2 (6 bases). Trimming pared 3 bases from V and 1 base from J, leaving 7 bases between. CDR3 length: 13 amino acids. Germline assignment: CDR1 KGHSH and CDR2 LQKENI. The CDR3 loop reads CASSPGLSYEQYF. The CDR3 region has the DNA TGTGCCAGCTCACCGGGACTTTCCTACGAGCAGTACTTC.